Listed below are T cell receptor beta chains from one sample, sequenced in a study of T cell changes during pregnancy in multiple sclerosis. Profiling relied on immunoSEQ multiplex PCR, and the TCRdb table lists in-frame clones only, not all of them. Seen here are some 90,000 clones, about nine tenths observed once, and the top ten hold over 1.5%. The specimen comprised peripheral blood, sampled after pregnancy. These receptors all come from a female donor in good health, enrolled as a control in a pregnancy study. The CDR3 runs from the conserved cysteine through the conserved F or W. A D gene is named only where the DNA matches it firmly. Only part of the rows carry a size: once, few, many, or a class if the clone is expanded.

J	V	D	size	CDR3	DNA
TRBJ1-1	TRBV5-1	TRBD1	-	CASTRDRGPLPEAFF	TGCGCCAGCACGAGGGACAGGGGGCCTCTCCCTGAAGCTTTCTTT
TRBJ2-1	TRBV29-1	-	once	CSAPSAPGLYNEQFF	TGCAGCGCCCCATCGGCGCCAGGGCTCTACAATGAGCAGTTCTTC
TRBJ2-3	TRBV7-6	-	-	CASSLLRTDTQYF	TGTGCCAGCAGCCTCCTCCGCACAGATACGCAGTATTTT
TRBJ1-2	TRBV7-9	TRBD1	-	CASSLAGTVYGYTF	TGTGCCAGCAGCTTAGCCGGGACAGTCTATGGCTACACCTTC
TRBJ1-5	TRBV28	-	-	CASSFARAGPFNQPQHF	TGTGCCAGCAGTTTTGCTAGGGCAGGGCCTTTCAATCAGCCCCAGCATTTT
TRBJ1-2	TRBV18	-	-	CASSLDRANYGYTF	TGTGCCAGCTCACTCGACAGAGCTAACTATGGCTACACCTTC
TRBJ1-5	TRBV5-4	-	-	CASSLGGLDQPQHF	TGTGCCAGCAGCTTGGGGGGGCTAGATCAGCCCCAGCATTTT
TRBJ2-5	TRBV28	TRBD2	-	CASSLTSGGQETQYF	TGTGCCAGCAGTTTGACGAGCGGGGGGCAAGAGACCCAGTACTTC
TRBJ1-1	TRBV5-1	-	few	CASSLEQGKNTEAFF	TGCGCCAGCAGCTTGGAACAGGGTAAGAACACTGAAGCTTTCTTT
TRBJ1-4	TRBV5-8	-	few	CASSLVDAGTGEKLFF	TGTGCCAGCAGCTTGGTGGACGCCGGGACTGGTGAAAAACTGTTTTTT